Listed below are T cell receptor beta chains from one sample, sequenced in a study of Graves' ophthalmopathy and Graves' hyperthyroidism. TCRdb reprocessed the multiplex PCR reads with MiXCR, giving one entry per CDR3 protein. Of fewer than 600,000 distinct CDR3 sequences in the sample, around an eighth were seen once. The specimen sequenced was blood. The receptors shown here come from a woman aged 30 to 39 with Graves' ophthalmopathy. The CDR3 runs from the conserved cysteine through the conserved F or W. D genes are given only for firm matches. Rows may omit the clone size; those that give it use once, few, many or a size class.

CDR3 protein	CDR3 DNA	V gene	J gene	D gene	clone size
CSASGRGSNQETQYF	TGCAGTGCTAGCGGGAGGGGGAGCAACCAAGAGACCCAGTACTTC	TRBV20-1	TRBJ2-5	TRBD2	many
CASSSPKGHGYTF	TGTGCCAGCAGCTCCCCTAAGGGCCATGGCTACACCTTC	TRBV13	TRBJ1-2	-	many
CASSFRVRGVNTEAFF	TGTGCCAGCAGTTTCAGGGTGCGGGGCGTGAACACTGAAGCTTTCTTT	TRBV12-3/TRBV12-4	TRBJ1-1	-	few
CASSLGNPLSEQYF	TGTGCCAGCAGCTTAGGAAACCCGCTGAGCGAGCAGTACTTC	TRBV11-2	TRBJ2-7	-	many
CSANKRRGQGVTGELFF	TGCAGTGCTAATAAAAGGCGGGGACAGGGGGTAACCGGGGAGCTGTTTTTT	TRBV20-1	TRBJ2-2	TRBD1	many
CASSYSLGSGFNNEQFF	TGTGCCAGCAGTTACTCCCTCGGTAGCGGCTTTAACAATGAGCAGTTCTTC	TRBV6-2/TRBV6-3	TRBJ2-1	-	few
CASSLALRNSPLHF	TGTGCCAGCAGCTTAGCCTTACGTAATTCACCCCTCCACTTT	TRBV7-9	TRBJ1-6	-	many
CAISEGGVGEQYF	TGTGCCATCAGTGAGGGCGGGGTCGGAGAGCAGTACTTC	TRBV10-3	TRBJ2-7	-	-
CSARQYWAYEQYF	TGCAGTGCAAGACAGTACTGGGCGTACGAGCAGTACTTC	TRBV20-1	TRBJ2-7	-	many
CASSFLNSQEAFF	TGTGCCAGCAGCTTCCTCAACTCCCAAGAAGCTTTCTTT	TRBV11-1	TRBJ1-1	-	many
CASSYDRDLNYGYTF	TGTGCCAGCAGTTACGACAGGGACCTTAACTATGGCTACACCTTC	TRBV6-5	TRBJ1-2	TRBD1	-
CASSENSYEQYF	TGTGCCAGCAGTGAAAACAGCTACGAGCAGTACTTC	TRBV6-1	TRBJ2-7	-	many
CASSAGLTGQYF	TGTGCCAGCAGCGCGGGACTGACTGGGCAGTACTTC	TRBV28	TRBJ2-7	-	many
CASSQEHQGRTEAFF	TGTGCCAGCAGCCAAGAGCACCAGGGGCGGACTGAAGCTTTCTTT	TRBV3-1	TRBJ1-1	-	many
CATSREATGDGNTIYF	TGTGCCACCAGCAGAGAGGCCACAGGGGATGGAAACACCATATATTTT	TRBV15	TRBJ1-3	TRBD1	many
CSVAGGYRETQYF	TGCAGCGTAGCGGGAGGTTATCGGGAGACCCAGTACTTC	TRBV29-1	TRBJ2-5	TRBD2	few
CASSYSDTGSEQYF	TGTGCCAGCAGTTACTCGGATACAGGGAGCGAGCAGTACTTC	TRBV6-5	TRBJ2-7	-	many
CASLTGSPRFYEQYF	TGTGCCAGCCTCACCGGGAGCCCCAGGTTCTACGAGCAGTACTTC	TRBV6-1	TRBJ2-7	-	many
CASTPSPGGVGQETQYF	TGCGCCAGCACCCCGAGTCCGGGGGGAGTTGGGCAAGAGACCCAGTACTTC	TRBV5-1	TRBJ2-5	TRBD2	many
CAWSVAHNTGELFF	TGTGCCTGGAGTGTAGCCCACAACACCGGGGAGCTGTTTTTT	TRBV30	TRBJ2-2	-	-
CASSHSRTGGTDEQYF	TGTGCCAGCAGCCATAGCCGGACAGGGGGCACCGACGAGCAGTACTTC	TRBV28	TRBJ2-7	TRBD1	many
CASSESPEGATF	TGTGCCAGCAGTGAATCCCCCGAGGGGGCCACCTTT	TRBV6-1	TRBJ1-1	TRBD1	-
CASSDTTGGYTEAFF	TGTGCCAGCAGTGATACGACAGGGGGCTACACTGAAGCTTTCTTT	TRBV12-3/TRBV12-4	TRBJ1-1	TRBD1	many
CASSPTSGLSYEQYF	TGTGCCAGCAGTCCTACTAGCGGCCTCTCCTACGAGCAGTACTTC	TRBV12-3/TRBV12-4	TRBJ2-7	TRBD2	many